This T cell receptor (beta chain) is drawn from a study of blood T cell repertoires in COVID-19. Overall study context: The United States, Italy and Spain supplied acute and convalescent COVID-19 samples. The cDNA or gDNA used as material had been derived from T cells, B-cell-depleted T cells, or PBMCs.

As handled by the study authors: Reference gene primer amplification gave estimated nucleated cell counts. The protocol was immunoSEQ multiplex PCR, while the TCRdb copy is restricted to in-frame clones and leaves out a portion. The V and J calls and the clone size are those of that table, but D and trimming were determined from the DNA. The table shows around 95,000 clones, with more than 70% occurring only once. The sequence was obtained from a human donor in a cohort sampled during active COVID-19. The sample taken for sequencing was peripheral blood.

CDR3 in DNA: TGTGCCAGCAGTTATTCTCTAGGGGTGAACACTGAAGCTTTCTTT. It specifies CASSYSLGVNTEAFF. The chain joins TRBV6-5 to TRBJ1-1; D perhaps matches TRBD1 (5 bases). CDR1 MNHEY and CDR2 SVGAGI come from the germline V gene. V lost 3 bases to trimming and J lost 0 bases, with 11 bases between them. CDR3 length equals 15 residues.